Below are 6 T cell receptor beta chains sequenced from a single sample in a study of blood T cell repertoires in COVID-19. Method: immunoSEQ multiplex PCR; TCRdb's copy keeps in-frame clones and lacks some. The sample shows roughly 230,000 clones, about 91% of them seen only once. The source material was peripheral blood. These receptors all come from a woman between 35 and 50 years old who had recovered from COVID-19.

Here the CDR3 reads CASTRPGTENNEQFF. In nucleotides, the CDR3 is TGTGCCAGTACCCGCCCCGGGACAGAAAACAATGAGCAGTTCTTC. The V and J genes are TRBV19 and TRBJ2-1, with 7 bases aligning to TRBD1. Germline V gene lookup returns CDR1 LNHDA and CDR2 SQIVND (reference sequence). CDR3 length: 15 residues. The junction had 11 bases not matched to a gene; V was cut back by 7 bases and J by 5 bases.

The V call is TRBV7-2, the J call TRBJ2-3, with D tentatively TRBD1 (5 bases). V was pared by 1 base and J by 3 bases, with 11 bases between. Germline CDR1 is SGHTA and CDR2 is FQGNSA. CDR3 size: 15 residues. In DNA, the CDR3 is TGTGCCAGCAGCTTAGTTCCAAAGGGGACAGATACGCAGTATTTT. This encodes CASSLVPKGTDTQYF.

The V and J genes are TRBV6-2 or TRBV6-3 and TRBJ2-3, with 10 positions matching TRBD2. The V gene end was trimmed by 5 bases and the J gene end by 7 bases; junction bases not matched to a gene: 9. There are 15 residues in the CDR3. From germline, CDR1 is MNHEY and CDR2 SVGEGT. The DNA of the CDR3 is TGTGCCAGCAGTGGCCTTAGCGGGGGGTTCAATACGCAGTATTTT. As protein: CASSGLSGGFNTQYF.

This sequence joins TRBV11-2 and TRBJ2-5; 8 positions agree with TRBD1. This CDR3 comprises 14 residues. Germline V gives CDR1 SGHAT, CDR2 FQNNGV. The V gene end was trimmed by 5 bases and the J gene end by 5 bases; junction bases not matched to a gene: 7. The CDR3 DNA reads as TGTGCCAGCAGCCCTACAACAGGGGGGGAGACCCAGTACTTC. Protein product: CASSPTTGGETQYF.

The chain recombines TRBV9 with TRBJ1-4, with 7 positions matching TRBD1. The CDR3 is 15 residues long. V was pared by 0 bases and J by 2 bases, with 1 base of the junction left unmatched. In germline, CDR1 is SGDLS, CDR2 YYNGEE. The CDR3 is CASSVEGGTNEKLFF. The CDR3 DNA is TGTGCCAGCAGCGTAGAAGGGGGCACTAATGAAAAACTGTTTTTT.

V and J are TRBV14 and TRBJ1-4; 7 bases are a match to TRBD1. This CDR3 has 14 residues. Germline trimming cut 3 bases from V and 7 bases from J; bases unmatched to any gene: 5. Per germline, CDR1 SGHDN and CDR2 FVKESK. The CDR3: CASSQTGLGEKLFF. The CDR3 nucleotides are TGTGCCAGCAGCCAGACAGGGTTGGGTGAAAAACTGTTTTTT.